A selection of T cell receptor beta chains follows, all from one sample in a study of blood T cells in healthy people across ages. TCRdb redid the calling of the 5' RACE reads with MiXCR, one entry per CDR3 protein. The sample lists fewer than 650,000 distinct CDR3 sequences; roughly a quarter were seen once. The sample was also reused in another study, on T cells of mothers and their children.

What was sequenced was blood. The receptors were sampled from a boy aged 2 to 10 in good health. Each CDR3 is given with its conserved first and last residue. D genes are given only for firm matches. Clone sizes are given selectively: once, few, many, or a class where the clone is expanded.

-,-,TRBJ2-6,TRBV5-1,CASRWTVMTAGANVLTF,TGCGCCAGCAGATGGACAGTTATGACAGCTGGGGCCAACGTCCTGACTTTC
-,TRBD1,TRBJ1-2,TRBV14,CASSQRTGRGYTF,TGTGCCAGCAGCCAAAGGACAGGGAGAGGCTACACCTTC
-,-,TRBJ1-5,TRBV15,CATSRDISNQPQHF,TGTGCCACCAGCAGGGACATTAGCAATCAGCCCCAGCATTTT
-,-,TRBJ2-3,TRBV5-5,CASSLASSSNTDTQYF,TGTGCCAGCAGCTTGGCCTCGAGTTCAAACACAGATACGCAGTATTTT
-,-,TRBJ1-4,TRBV20-1,CSLSSPATNEKLFF,TGCAGTCTCTCGTCTCCTGCAACTAATGAAAAACTGTTTTTT
few,TRBD1,TRBJ2-3,TRBV28,CASSWGQGKLDTQYF,TGTGCCAGCAGTTGGGGACAGGGAAAACTGGATACGCAGTATTTT
-,TRBD2,TRBJ2-7,TRBV30,CAWSSSGRAIYEQYF,TGTGCCTGGAGTTCTAGCGGGAGGGCTATCTACGAGCAGTACTTC
-,-,TRBJ2-5,TRBV3-1,CASSQFGSTGTQYF,TGTGCCAGCAGCCAATTCGGGTCGACGGGGACCCAGTACTTC
-,-,TRBJ2-6,TRBV4-2,CASSQEKSGANVLTF,TGTGCCAGCAGCCAAGAGAAATCTGGGGCCAACGTCCTGACTTTC
-,-,TRBJ2-7,TRBV19,CASSTGNNEQYF,TGTGCCAGTAGCACAGGTAACAACGAGCAGTACTTC
few,TRBD2,TRBJ2-5,TRBV19,CASTQLAGGPGEQYF,TGTGCCAGTACCCAACTAGCGGGAGGGCCGGGAGAGCAGTACTTC
-,TRBD1,TRBJ2-4,TRBV6-2/TRBV6-3,CASSRRHQLDREPSKNIQYF,TGTGCCAGCAGTCGCCGGCACCAGCTCGACAGGGAACCATCCAAAAACATTCAGTACTTC
once,-,TRBJ2-1,TRBV6-6,CASAVSSSYNEQFF,TGTGCCAGCGCAGTTTCGAGCTCCTACAATGAGCAGTTCTTC